Presented here are 9 T cell receptor beta chains from one specimen sequenced in a study of cytomegalovirus exposure and HLA in healthy donors. With 60 Vbeta and 13 Jbeta primers, the PCR was carried out. Method: immunoSEQ multiplex PCR; TCRdb's copy keeps in-frame clones and lacks some. Of 90,000 to 140,000 clones listed, more than 70% are singletons. Sequenced material: PBMCs. These receptors came from a man aged 25-45 years in good health and CMV-seronegative.

This chain uses TRBV4-3 with TRBJ2-1, with 8 positions matching TRBD2. CDR1 is LGHNA and CDR2 is YSLEER in the germline V gene. V dropped 4 bases and J dropped 3; count of bases not matched to a gene: 2. The CDR3 extends over 14 amino acids. The CDR3 sequence is CASSPSGSYNEQFF. In DNA form, the CDR3 reads TGCGCCAGCAGCCCGAGCGGGAGCTACAATGAGCAGTTCTTC.

The chain is built from TRBV7-8 and TRBJ2-1, with D unclear. With 5 bases removed from V and 0 bases from J, the gap between germline ends came to 17 bases. Looked up from germline, CDR1 is SGHVS and CDR2 is FQNEAQ. CDR3 length: 17 amino acids. In DNA form, the CDR3 reads TGTGCCAGCAGCCTTAGAGTTCGACTCAGCTCCTACAATGAGCAGTTCTTC. This encodes CASSLRVRLSSYNEQFF.

The rearrangement joins TRBV9 to TRBJ1-1; the D is unclear. The ends were cut back, 0 bases at V and 0 bases at J, with 6 bases in the middle. The CDR3 is made up of 14 amino acids. Germline V lookup: CDR1 SGDLS, CDR2 YYNGEE. CDR3 coding DNA: TGTGCCAGCAGCGTAGGGGCTTTGAACACTGAAGCTTTCTTT. Protein sequence: CASSVGALNTEAFF.

V is TRBV4-1 and J is TRBJ1-3; no reliable D call. The ends were cut back, 2 bases at V and 2 bases at J, with 10 bases in the middle. The CDR3 spans 15 residues. Germline assignment: CDR1 MGHRA and CDR2 YSYEKL. The CDR3 here is CASSQLSGAGNTIYF. The CDR3 DNA follows: TGCGCCAGCAGCCAACTTTCCGGGGCTGGAAACACCATATATTTT.

This clone was detected only once. The chain has TRBV13 and TRBJ2-3; TRBD2 agrees at 9 bases. The CDR3 length is 16 residues. V lost 8 bases to trimming and J lost 3 bases; unmatched junction nucleotides: 12. The germline gives CDR1 PRHDT, CDR2 FYEKMQ (reference sequence). The CDR3 is CASQSSAGGGTDTQYF. The CDR3 nucleotides are TGTGCCAGCCAATCCTCGGCGGGAGGGGGAACAGATACGCAGTATTTT. The full variable domain, in which reference TRBV13 and TRBJ2-3 provide the parts outside the CDR3, is AAGVIQSPRHLIKEKRETATLKCYPIPRHDTVYWYQQGPGQDPQFLISFYEKMQSDKGSIPDRFSAQQFSDYHSELNMSSLELGDSALYFCASQSSAGGGTDTQYFGPGTRLTVL.

V usage is TRBV7-2 and J usage is TRBJ1-2; possible D gene TRBD1, 5 bases. This CDR3 has 12 residues. Trimming pared 5 bases from V and 4 bases from J, leaving 8 bases between. Germline values: CDR1 SGHTA, CDR2 FQGNSA. This CDR3 reads CASSEDSYGYTF. DNA of the CDR3: TGTGCCAGCAGCGAAGACAGCTATGGCTACACCTTC.

The J gene is TRBJ2-7, the V gene TRBV2; TRBD2 agrees at 8 bases. Losses at the gene ends were 6 bases for V and 2 bases for J; bases not matched to a gene: 6. The CDR3 spans 14 residues. Germline loops: CDR1 SNHLY, CDR2 FYNNEI. Written as DNA, the CDR3 is TGTGCCAGCAGACGCACTAGCGGACCCTACGAGCAGTACTTC. This encodes CASRRTSGPYEQYF.

This clone has more than one count but fewer than ten. This rearrangement joins TRBV29-1 to TRBJ2-7; 9 bases match TRBD1. The CDR3 sequence is 15 residues long. Germline V gene sequence: CDR1 SQVTM, CDR2 ANQGSEA. With 7 bases clipped from V and 5 bases from J, the junction kept 15 bases outside the gene matches. The CDR3 nucleotides are TGCAGCGGAAGACTCTCGGGACAGGGTCCAGACGAGCAGTACTTC. Its protein product is CSGRLSGQGPDEQYF.

This sequence joins TRBV25-1 and TRBJ1-3; D not resolved. The CDR3 has 13 residues. The germline V and J ends were trimmed by 1 base and 4 bases, with 5 bases remaining between them. Looked up from germline, CDR1 is MGHDK and CDR2 is SYGVNS. The CDR3 bases are TGTGCCAGCAGTGAATGGGAGGGAAACACCATATATTTT. Protein: CASSEWEGNTIYF.